Below, one T cell receptor beta chain is given with its context. In its sample, this clone was seen once. Its antigen remains undetermined. No base qualities exist here, and no much larger clone lies one base off it. Healthy HIV-negative adults with no recently reported acute infections or vaccinations were included as donors. Only Caucasian adults living in Nashville, Tennessee, USA were represented among the donors. Magnetic negative selection was used to enrich CD4+ T cells, after which naive cells were positively selected on CD45RA and the negative fraction became the memory subset. Blood was obtained by leukapheresis, after which PBMCs were separated by Ficoll-Histopaque density gradient centrifugation and cryopreserved in liquid nitrogen vapor phase. Purity and quantity of every magnetically sorted T cell population were checked by analytical flow cytometry. Genomic DNA was isolated from every sorted fraction and measured by UV absorbance on a Nanodrop 2000c.

TCR CDR3 regions were amplified from genomic DNA by multiplex PCR using the deep immunoSEQ assay. Extracted genomic DNA from each cell subset was distributed evenly across all wells of several immunoSEQ 96-well plates, and each plate was treated as a replicate. For sorted subsets, approximately 190 ng genomic DNA, equal to about 30,000 T cell genomes, was loaded into each replicate PCR. Purified libraries were measured with a Qubit 3.0 fluorometer, size-checked on a Bioanalyzer 2100, and measured again with the KAPA Library Quantification kit. Each immunoSEQ 96-well plate was sequenced on its own single-read 150-cycle Illumina NextSeq 550 flow cell. The original pipeline was this. Because only junctional sequences without quality scores were contained in the immunoSEQ output, filtering matching that applied to full-length reads could not be performed. To assign V/J genes and CDR3, sequences were annotated using PyIR, a Python wrapper for IgBLAST v1.9, with IMGT germline references. Reads were removed for weak V/J assignments (E-value above 1e-6), missing CDR3, stop codons, out-of-frame junctions, or ambiguous translated residues. A V3J clonotype was defined by an identical inferred V gene, J gene, and CDR3 amino acid sequence. Percentage overlap between repertoires was computed as shared unique clonotypes divided by the size of the smaller repertoire. Three approaches were used to assess repertoire richness: RTK rarefaction, the Chao1 estimator, and Recon v2.1 estimates of unobserved clonotypes. Generation probabilities were computed with OLGA for all TCRbeta clonotypes obtained by the gDNA method from a few donors. In its TCRdb copy, this immuneACCESS table keeps in-frame sequences only and misses some clones. Where compared with another copy, unresolved V genes explain less than half of these, and the others have no known cause. That table furnishes V, J and clone size, whereas the DNA furnished D and trimming. The sample table lists over 1.4 million clones, approximately 96% of them with a count of one. The ten top clones hold approximately 1.1% of the sample.

The sample is drawn from a study of shared clonotypes between healthy human individuals (dated by TCRdb to the early 2020s). Concerning the study at large: The cohort comprised a couple of women and a few men aged 18 to 49 years. For each donor, CD4 naive and CD4 memory were each run on three plates, CD8 naive on two plates, and CD8 memory on one plate. To estimate repertoire size and how much clonotype sharing occurs between individuals, the study deeply sequenced the blood TCR repertoires of roughly 5 healthy adults. To increase sequencing depth and limit assay-specific biases, different laboratories used diverse techniques to prepare libraries and sequence TCR repertoires. Leukapheresis yielded between about 0.9 and 10 billion PBMCs per donor.

Summary of the overall study and its limitations: Based on pairwise subsampling, the degree of clonotype sharing among donors was expected to be affected by sequencing depth. Only blood was sampled, and tissue TCR repertoires likely differ from those in blood. About 5% of naive CD4, 3.5% of naive CD8, 2.3% of memory CD4, and 0.4% of memory CD8 clonotypes were shared across several donors. Compared with non-shared clonotypes, clonotypes shared by all four sorted-subset donors had higher generation probabilities. Naive subsets generally had larger estimated clonotype richness than memory subsets did. Rarefaction of sorted-subset datasets indicated incomplete sequencing despite the large sequencing depth. Because the study included a small number of donors, the genetic and exposure-history diversity represented was limited.

This receptor was identified in a man under 40 in good health. The sequencing sample was made of naive CD4+ T cells sorted from blood. What this sample's cell subset or site label stands for: CD45RA+ positively selected.

In nucleotide form, the sequence is TGTGCCAGCAGCTTAGTCCATGAGCAGTTCTTC. This codes for CASSLVHEQFF. This receptor chain uses TRBV7-9 and TRBJ2-1; the D segment cannot be called with confidence. The junction shows trimming of 1 base on V and 8 bases on J, plus 3 bases between the germline ends. There are 11 amino acids in the CDR3, from cysteine to phenylalanine inclusive. The entry retains the CDR3 DNA only, 33 bases that are in frame from base 1. The CDR1 and CDR2 encoded by the germline V gene (reference sequence) are SEHNR and FQNEAQ.